This T cell receptor beta chain was identified during a study of a mutant IDH1 vaccine in newly diagnosed glioma. Overall study context: Treated patients, averaging roughly 44 years, were 62.5% male and about 40% female.

Method: immunoSEQ multiplex PCR; TCRdb's copy keeps in-frame clones and lacks some. The table has tens of thousands of clones, 84% seen once. This CDR3 region has 14 residues. Germline trimming cut 0 bases from V and 2 bases from J; bases unmatched to any gene: 2. From germline, CDR1 is SGDLS and CDR2 YYNGEE. Regarding the study as a whole: Across multiple MHC alleles, 93.3% of patients had vaccine-induced responses.

Worth noting for this clone: The antigen remains undetermined.

Time point: week 35, safety follow-up. The investigators gave 300 ug of mutant IDH1 20-mer peptide in each vaccine dose, together with topical imiquimod. The chain joins TRBV9 to TRBJ2-7; 7 bases fit TRBD1. This specimen was PBMCs, taken from a glioma patient whose treatment included an IDH1 peptide vaccine. The clonotype was recovered from a woman aged 18-29 years with glioma. CDR3: CASSVATGAYEQYF. CDR3 nucleotides: TGTGCCAGCAGCGTAGCTACAGGGGCCTACGAGCAGTACTTC.